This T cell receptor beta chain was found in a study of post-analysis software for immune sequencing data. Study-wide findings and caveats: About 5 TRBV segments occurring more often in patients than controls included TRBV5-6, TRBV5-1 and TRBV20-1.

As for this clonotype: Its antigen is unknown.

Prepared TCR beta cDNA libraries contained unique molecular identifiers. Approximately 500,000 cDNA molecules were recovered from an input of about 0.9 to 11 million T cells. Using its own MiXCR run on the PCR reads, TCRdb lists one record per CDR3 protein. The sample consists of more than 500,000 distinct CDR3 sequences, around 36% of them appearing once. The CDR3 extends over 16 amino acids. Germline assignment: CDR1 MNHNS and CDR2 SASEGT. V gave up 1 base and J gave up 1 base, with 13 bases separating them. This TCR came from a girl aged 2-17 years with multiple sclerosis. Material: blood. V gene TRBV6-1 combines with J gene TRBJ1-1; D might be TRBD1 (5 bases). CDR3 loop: CASSEVVTVRNTEAFF. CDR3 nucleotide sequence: TGTGCCAGCAGTGAAGTCGTGACAGTGCGGAACACTGAAGCTTTCTTT.